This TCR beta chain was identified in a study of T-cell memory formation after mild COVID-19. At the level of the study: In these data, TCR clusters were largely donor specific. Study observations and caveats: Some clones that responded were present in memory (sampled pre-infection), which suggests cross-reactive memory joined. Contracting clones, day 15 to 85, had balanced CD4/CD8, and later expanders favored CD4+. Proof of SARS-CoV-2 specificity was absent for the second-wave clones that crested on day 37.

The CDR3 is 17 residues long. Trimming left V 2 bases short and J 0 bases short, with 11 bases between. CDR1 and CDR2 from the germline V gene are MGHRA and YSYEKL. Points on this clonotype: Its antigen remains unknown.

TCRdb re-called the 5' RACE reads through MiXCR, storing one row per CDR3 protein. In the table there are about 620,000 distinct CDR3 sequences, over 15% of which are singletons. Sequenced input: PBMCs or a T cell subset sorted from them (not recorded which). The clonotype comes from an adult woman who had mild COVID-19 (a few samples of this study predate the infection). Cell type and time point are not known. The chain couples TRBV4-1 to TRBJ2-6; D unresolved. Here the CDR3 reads CASSQFGVLSGANVLTF. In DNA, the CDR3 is TGCGCCAGCAGCCAATTTGGTGTCCTCTCTGGGGCCAACGTCCTGACTTTC.